This is a list of T cell receptor beta chains from one sample in a study of blood T cell repertoires in COVID-19. Sequencing used immunoSEQ multiplex PCR; TCRdb keeps in-frame clones, though not all of them. The sample lists about 14,000 clones; roughly 80% were seen once. Sequenced material: peripheral blood. These receptors all stem from a human donor in a cohort sampled during active COVID-19. Both conserved end residues are part of each CDR3.

cdr3_aa j_call v_call
CASSLVLAGRAYMDETQYF TRBJ2-5 TRBV28
CATSDPTGTDTQYF TRBJ2-3 TRBV24-1
CASSLPEGGNYGYTF TRBJ1-2 TRBV28
CATSDALWDSQETQYF TRBJ2-5 TRBV24-1
CAWSSGQGLYTGELFF TRBJ2-2 TRBV30
CASSPGLFGGEQFF TRBJ2-1 TRBV18
CASSFSDEQFF TRBJ2-1 TRBV7-2
CASSPQISNTEAFF TRBJ1-1 TRBV28
CSVERGTDTQYF TRBJ2-3 TRBV29-1
CAISRGSGDPTDTQYF TRBJ2-3 TRBV10-3
CATSRQLAGPGVDTQYF TRBJ2-3 TRBV24-1
CASRGAGETQYF TRBJ2-5 TRBV2
CASSFNRVPTEAFF TRBJ1-1 TRBV7-2
CASSLEVTGGSETQYF TRBJ2-5 TRBV5-1
CASSPYRGMREQYF TRBJ2-7 TRBV7-2
CASSYSERGRRGKLFF TRBJ1-4 TRBV6-5
CASSQDMSSLGYEQYF TRBJ2-7 TRBV4-1
CASSQGQLAGFPGANVLTF TRBJ2-6 TRBV3-1/TRBV3-2
CASSHQGQAAGEQYF TRBJ2-7 TRBV7-8
CASSPRHLTTSYEQYF TRBJ2-7 TRBV11-3
CASSWTDREMGTEAFF TRBJ1-1 TRBV5-1
CASSLQPGQGTDTQYF TRBJ2-3 TRBV7-9
CASSTHRDDYGYTF TRBJ1-2 TRBV6-5
CATSGQGNQPQHF TRBJ1-5 TRBV24-1
CASSIRQGINQPQHF TRBJ1-5 TRBV19
CASTSGLYGYTF TRBJ1-2 TRBV7-9
CASSLELPSGTDTQYF TRBJ2-3 TRBV7-9
CASSLGTGAYEQYF TRBJ2-7 TRBV27
CASSLWASGDTDTQYF TRBJ2-3 TRBV28
CASSARQASSYNEQFF TRBJ2-1 TRBV7-2
CASSLQGGGYTF TRBJ1-2 TRBV6-5
CASSWQGSGYTF TRBJ1-2 TRBV6-5
CASRFNRRTGRDTQYF TRBJ2-3 TRBV7-2
CASSVRGSETQYF TRBJ2-5 TRBV9
CSVVGDSDFGPQETQYF TRBJ2-5 TRBV29-1
CASRDRGKADTQYF TRBJ2-3 TRBV19
CASSSLAELATDTQYF TRBJ2-3 TRBV18
CASSEYIQEGSEQYF TRBJ2-7 TRBV25-1
CASSRAGSTDTQYF TRBJ2-3 TRBV11-3
CASSNQGTYRGYTF TRBJ1-2 TRBV27
CASTGDWKTYEQYF TRBJ2-7 TRBV28
CASSLGGTGPQDTQYF TRBJ2-3 TRBV7-6
CASGWGPGGEQFF TRBJ2-1 TRBV7-6
CASSNRLPEQYF TRBJ2-7 TRBV6-5
CASSTRTGANTEAFF TRBJ1-1 TRBV7-9
CASSLGGHEQFF TRBJ2-1 TRBV5-6
CASKSGSYEQYF TRBJ2-7 TRBV28